This record concerns one TCR beta chain sequence. Its antigen remains unidentified. This record comes from a study of shared clonotypes between healthy human individuals. Unsorted samples, those not sorted, used 70 million to 95 million PBMCs for genomic DNA. Genomic DNA of each subset was evenly split across several immunoSEQ plates. PBMC DNA, left unsorted, was sequenced on ten immunoSEQ deep assay plates. Generated by immunoSEQ multiplex PCR, the TCRdb table keeps only in-frame clones and is missing some. Of about half a million clones listed, around 80% were seen once; the top ten hold approximately 12%. Study-level findings and limits: Represented diversity (both genetic and exposure-history) was limited by the small number of donors.

The source material was PBMCs. This TCR derives from a woman aged 40-49 years in good health. Some clones in this sample may be carry-over from other donors' samples.

The chain's CDR3 is CASSSVHYGYTF. The CDR3 region has the DNA TGTGCCAGCAGCTCGGTACACTATGGCTACACCTTC. V gene TRBV5-8 combines with J gene TRBJ1-2; D remains unclear. The CDR3 runs 12 residues. From germline, CDR1 is SGHTS and CDR2 YDEGEE. With 3 bases removed from V and 3 bases from J, the gap between germline ends came to 6 bases.